This T cell receptor (beta chain) is drawn from a study of blood T cell repertoires in COVID-19. Overall study context: Italy, Spain and the United States were the sources of the convalescent and acute COVID-19 samples. From T cells, B-cell-depleted T cells, or PBMCs came the material, which was cDNA or gDNA.

This CDR3 contains 16 residues. Losses at the gene ends were 4 bases for V and 2 bases for J; bases not matched to a gene: 10. CDR1 and CDR2 from the germline V gene are SGHRS and YFSETQ. Original processing methods: Amplified reference gene primers provided the basis for estimating nucleated cell counts. Only in-frame clones appear in the TCRdb table, and some are missing; sequencing was by immunoSEQ multiplex PCR. V and J calls and clone size are given by that table; D and trimming were obtained from the DNA. This table holds 20,000 to 30,000 clones, 85% to 95% found once. The genes are TRBV5-1 and TRBJ1-1; 8 bases are a match to TRBD1. Sequencing was performed on peripheral blood. The sequence derives from a woman between 45 and 60 years old with active COVID-19. The DNA of the CDR3 is TGCGCCAGCAGCGTTTCAAACCAGGGGGCTAACACTGAAGCTTTCTTT. As protein: CASSVSNQGANTEAFF.